This record concerns one T cell receptor beta chain sequence. The antigen is unknown. The data were taken from a study of a mutant IDH1 vaccine in newly diagnosed glioma. In the study overall: Most patients had radiochemotherapy with temozolomide before enrollment; others had one alone. Overall study results and limits: Pseudoprogression showed no apparent link to changes in top peripheral T cell clonotypes.

This CDR3 is 13 amino acids long. The germline V gene has CDR1 SGHVS and CDR2 FNYEAQ. Trimming took off 7 bases at V and 1 base at J, with 10 bases between the two ends. The time point is: week 5, during vaccination. In the vaccine, a single dose held 300 ug of the mutant IDH1 20-mer peptide, along with topical imiquimod. Assay: immunoSEQ multiplex PCR; the TCRdb copy retains only in-frame clones and omits some. The table lists over 55,000 clones, approximately 86% of them singletons. The chain carries TRBV7-6 and TRBJ1-1, with D hard to call. The sequenced sample was PBMCs, obtained from a glioma patient whose treatment included an IDH1 peptide vaccine. This TCR was sampled from a woman aged 18-35 years with glioma. Some clones in this sample may be carry-over from other donors' samples. The CDR3, as DNA: TGTGCCAGCAACCTCGCGGGGAACACTGAAGCTTTCTTT. Translation: CASNLAGNTEAFF.